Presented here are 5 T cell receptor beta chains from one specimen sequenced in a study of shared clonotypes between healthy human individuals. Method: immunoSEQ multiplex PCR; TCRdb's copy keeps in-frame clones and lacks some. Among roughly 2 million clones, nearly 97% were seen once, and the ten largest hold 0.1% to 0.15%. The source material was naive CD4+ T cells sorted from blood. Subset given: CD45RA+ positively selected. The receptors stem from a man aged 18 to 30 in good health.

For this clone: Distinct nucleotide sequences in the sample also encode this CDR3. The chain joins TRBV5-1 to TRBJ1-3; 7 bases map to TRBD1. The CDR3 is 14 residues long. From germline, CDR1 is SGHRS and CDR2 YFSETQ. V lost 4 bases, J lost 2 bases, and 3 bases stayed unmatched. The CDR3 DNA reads TGCGCCAGCAGCCCCCAGGGGGCTGGAAACACCATATATTTT. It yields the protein CASSPQGAGNTIYF.

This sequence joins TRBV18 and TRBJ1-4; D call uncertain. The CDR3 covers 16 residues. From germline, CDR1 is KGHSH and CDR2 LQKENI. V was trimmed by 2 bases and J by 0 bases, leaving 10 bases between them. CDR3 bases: TGTGCCAGCTCACCAAGTACCGCAGCAACTAATGAAAAACTGTTTTTT. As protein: CASSPSTAATNEKLFF.

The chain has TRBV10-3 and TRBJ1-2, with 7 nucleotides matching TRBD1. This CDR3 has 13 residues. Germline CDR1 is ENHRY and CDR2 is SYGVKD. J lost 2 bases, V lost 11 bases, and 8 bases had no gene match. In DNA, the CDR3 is TGTGCCCTCGGGGACAGACTAAACTATGGCTACACCTTC. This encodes CALGDRLNYGYTF.

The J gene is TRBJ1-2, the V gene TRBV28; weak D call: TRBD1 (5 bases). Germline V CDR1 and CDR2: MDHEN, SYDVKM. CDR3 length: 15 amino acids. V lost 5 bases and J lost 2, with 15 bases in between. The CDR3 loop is CASSPSPGRNYGYTF. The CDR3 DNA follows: TGTGCCAGCAGTCCATCCCCGGGACGGAACTATGGCTACACCTTC.

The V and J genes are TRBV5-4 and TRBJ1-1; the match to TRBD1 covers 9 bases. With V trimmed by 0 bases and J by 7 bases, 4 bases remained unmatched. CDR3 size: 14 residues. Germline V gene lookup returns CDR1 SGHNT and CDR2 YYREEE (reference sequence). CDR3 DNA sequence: TGTGCCAGCAGCTTGGGCGGGACAGGGCATGAAGCTTTCTTT. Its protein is CASSLGGTGHEAFF.